The 14 T cell receptor beta chains given below trace back to one sample, sequenced in a study of response to subunit inactivated influenza vaccine. TCRdb reprocessed the RT-PCR reads with MiXCR, giving one entry per CDR3 protein. The sample lists 450,000 to 700,000 distinct CDR3 sequences, around 13% occurring once. Sequencing used PBMCs from blood, obtained approximately 13 days after vaccination. These receptors were taken from a man between 50 and 59 years old who received an inactivated influenza vaccine.

This clonotype was counted at least ten times. This sequence joins TRBV7-9 and TRBJ2-5; D ambiguous. V lost 1 base and J lost 3, with 9 bases in between. The germline V gene encodes CDR1 SEHNR and CDR2 FQNEAQ (reference sequence). This CDR3 region has 14 residues. In DNA form, the CDR3 reads TGTGCCAGCAGCTTAGTGGGAACTGAAGAGACCCAGTACTTC. Protein product: CASSLVGTEETQYF.

The chain joins TRBV27 to TRBJ2-7; TRBD1 matches at 11 bases. With V trimmed by 6 bases and J by 0 bases, 7 bases remained unmatched. Germline CDR1 reads MNHEY; CDR2 reads SMNVEV (reference sequence). The CDR3 has 16 residues. This chain's CDR3 is CASRPTGQGVSYEQYF. The DNA of the CDR3 is TGTGCCAGCAGGCCGACGGGACAGGGGGTCTCCTACGAGCAGTACTTC.

This clonotype came up a few times. This sequence joins TRBV20-1 and TRBJ1-1, with TRBD1 matching over 7 bases. V was pared by 0 bases and J by 1 base, with 5 bases of the junction left unmatched. The germline V gene encodes CDR1 DFQATT and CDR2 SNEGSKA (reference sequence). This CDR3 comprises 15 residues. This CDR3 is CSARDPGTANTEAFF. The CDR3 bases are TGCAGTGCTAGAGATCCCGGGACAGCGAACACTGAAGCTTTCTTT.

The sample holds a few counts of this clonotype. The genes are TRBV6-5 and TRBJ2-7; D perhaps matches TRBD2 (6 bases). Per germline, CDR1 MNHEY and CDR2 SVGAGI. Trimming took 2 bases from V and 0 from J, leaving 17 bases between them. The CDR3 is 17 amino acids. The CDR3 spells CASSYEAVEGTSYEQYF. CDR3 in DNA: TGTGCCAGCAGTTACGAGGCGGTGGAGGGAACCTCCTACGAGCAGTACTTC.

The CDR3 loop is CASSLVVQGSYEQYF. CDR3 nucleotide sequence: TGTGCCAGCAGCTTAGTGGTACAGGGATCCTACGAGCAGTACTTC. The chain is built from TRBV7-2 and TRBJ2-7; a possible D gene is TRBD1 (6 bases). The length of the CDR3 is 15 residues. The germline V gene has CDR1 SGHTA and CDR2 FQGNSA. The V gene lost 1 base and the J gene lost 1 base, with 11 bases spanning the gap. Together with reference TRBV7-2 and TRBJ2-7, the CDR3 gives the full variable domain: GAGVSQSPSNKVTEKGKDVELRCDPISGHTALYWYRQSLGQGLEFLIYFQGNSAPDKSGLPSDRFSAERTGGSVSTLTIQRTQQEDSAVYLCASSLVVQGSYEQYFGPGTRLTVT.

J is TRBJ2-2 and V is TRBV5-1; D ambiguous. This CDR3 spans 14 amino acids. CDR1 SGHRS and CDR2 YFSETQ come from the germline V gene. The ends were cut back, 2 bases at V and 4 bases at J, with 9 bases in the middle. In nucleotides, the CDR3 is TGCGCCAGCAGCTTAAACTGGGGCACCGGGGAGCTGTTTTTT. This codes for CASSLNWGTGELFF.

The sample holds a few counts of this clonotype. The chain recombines TRBV12-3 or TRBV12-4 with TRBJ1-2, with 7 bases aligning to TRBD1. After removal of 2 bases from V and 4 bases from J, the junction contained 7 bases not matched to a gene. This CDR3 is built from 15 residues. The CDR3: CASSLPGTVGYGYTF. The CDR3 bases are TGTGCCAGCAGTTTACCGGGGACAGTGGGCTATGGCTACACCTTC.

This chain's CDR3 is CASSSYRGSNQPQHF. As DNA, the CDR3 is TGTGCCAGCAGTTCCTACAGGGGCAGCAATCAGCCCCAGCATTTT. The V gene is TRBV6-5, the J gene TRBJ1-5; 7 nucleotides line up with TRBD1. CDR1 and CDR2 from the germline V gene are MNHEY and SVGAGI. This CDR3 is built from 15 residues. V was pared by 4 bases and J by 1 base, with 4 bases of the junction left unmatched.

This chain links TRBV4-2 with TRBJ2-5; D may match TRBD1 or TRBD2 (6 bases each). This CDR3 region has 13 residues. Trimming stripped 3 bases from V and 13 bases from J, with 18 bases between. Germline CDR1 LGHNA, CDR2 YNFKEQ. The chain's CDR3 is CASSQGQGEVSYF. CDR3 bases: TGTGCCAGCAGCCAGGGACAAGGGGAGGTCTCGTACTTC.

The rearrangement uses TRBV20-1 and TRBJ2-6; 9 bases line up with TRBD1. Germline V CDR1 and CDR2: DFQATT, SNEGSKA (reference sequence). The CDR3 consists of 17 residues. V lost 5 bases to trimming and J lost 2 bases; unmatched junction nucleotides: 10. This CDR3 reads CSAPNTGGTAGANVLTF. The CDR3 DNA follows: TGCAGTGCTCCTAATACAGGGGGCACAGCTGGGGCCAACGTCCTGACTTTC.

This clonotype was observed many times. This chain connects TRBV7-2 to TRBJ2-1; D ambiguous. The CDR3 length is 13 residues. V was clipped by 1 base and J by 3 bases, with 4 bases between them. CDR1 is SGHTA and CDR2 is FQGNSA in the germline V gene. The CDR3 spells CASSLGYYNEQFF. In DNA, the CDR3 is TGTGCCAGCAGCTTAGGCTACTACAATGAGCAGTTCTTC.

The chain combines TRBV2 with TRBJ2-2; D uncertain. This CDR3 contains 13 residues. Germline V gene lookup returns CDR1 SNHLY and CDR2 FYNNEI. Trimming left V 3 bases short and J 1 base short, with 3 bases between. The CDR3 is CASSDENTGELFF. CDR3 bases: TGTGCCAGCAGTGACGAGAACACCGGGGAGCTGTTTTTT.

The chain employs TRBV6-2 or TRBV6-3 and TRBJ2-7; tentative D call: TRBD2 (5 bases). The V end was cut by 2 bases, the J end by 5 bases, with 10 bases between. The germline gives CDR1 MNHEY, CDR2 SVGEGT. This CDR3 is 13 amino acids long. The chain's CDR3 is CASSYPGIHEQYF. CDR3 in DNA: TGTGCCAGCAGTTACCCGGGAATCCACGAGCAGTACTTC.

This clonotype showed up many times. The chain employs TRBV12-3 or TRBV12-4 and TRBJ2-7; TRBD2 is a possible D gene (6 bases). With 4 bases removed from V and 4 bases from J, the gap between germline ends came to 14 bases. The CDR3 covers 14 residues. The CDR3 sequence is CASSSSSAGYEQYF. The CDR3 nucleotides read TGTGCCAGCAGTTCCTCGAGTGCGGGGTACGAGCAGTACTTC.